This TCR beta chain was identified in a study of shared clonotypes between healthy human individuals. Only Caucasian adults living in Nashville, Tennessee made up the donor group. Assay used: immunoSEQ multiplex PCR; TCRdb lists only in-frame clones, some missing. The table has around 940,000 clones, about 80% seen once. Sequencing was carried out using memory CD4+ T cells sorted from blood. Specified subset: CD45RA-negative fraction. This clonotype was obtained from a man between 18 and 29 years old in good health.

The DNA of the CDR3 is TGCGCCAGCAGCTTCGGACAGGGTGAGGGTGAAAAACTGTTTTTT. The encoded protein is CASSFGQGEGEKLFF. The chain uses TRBV5-1 and TRBJ1-4, with TRBD1 matching over 8 bases. V shed 2 bases, J shed 7 bases, and the junction held 7 bases outside the gene matches. This CDR3 spans 15 amino acids. Germline V gene lookup returns CDR1 SGHRS and CDR2 YFSETQ.